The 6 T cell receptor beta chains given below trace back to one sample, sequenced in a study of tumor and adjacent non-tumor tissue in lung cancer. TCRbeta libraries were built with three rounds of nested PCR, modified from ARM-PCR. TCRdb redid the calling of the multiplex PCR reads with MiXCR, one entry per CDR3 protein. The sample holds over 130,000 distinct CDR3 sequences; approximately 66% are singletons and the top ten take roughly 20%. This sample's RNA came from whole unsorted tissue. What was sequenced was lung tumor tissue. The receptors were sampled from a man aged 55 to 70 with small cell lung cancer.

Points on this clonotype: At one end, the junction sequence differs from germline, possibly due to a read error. The CDR3 region is CSASRGTLSTETQYF. The DNA for the CDR3 is TGCAGTGCTAGCCGGGGGACCCTTAGCACAGAAACGCAGTATTTT. The rearrangement joins TRBV20-1 to TRBJ2-3; the D gene is possibly TRBD2 (6 bases). Per germline, CDR1 DFQATT and CDR2 SNEGSKA (reference sequence). The CDR3 extends over 15 amino acids.

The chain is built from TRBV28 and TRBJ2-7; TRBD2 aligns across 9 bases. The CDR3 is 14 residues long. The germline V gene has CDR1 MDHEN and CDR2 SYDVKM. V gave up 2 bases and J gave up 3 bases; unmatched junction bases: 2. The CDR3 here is CASSLATSGYEQYF. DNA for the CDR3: TGTGCCAGCAGTTTAGCGACTAGCGGCTACGAGCAGTACTTC.

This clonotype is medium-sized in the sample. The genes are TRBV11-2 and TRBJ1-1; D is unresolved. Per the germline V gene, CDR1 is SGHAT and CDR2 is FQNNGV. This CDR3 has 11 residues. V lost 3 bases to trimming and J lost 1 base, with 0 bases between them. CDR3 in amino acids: CASSLNTEAFF. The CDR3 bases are TGTGCCAGCAGCTTGAACACTGAAGCTTTCTTT. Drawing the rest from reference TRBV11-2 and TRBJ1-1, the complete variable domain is EAGVAQSPRYKIIEKRQSVAFWCNPISGHATLYWYQQILGQGPKLLIQFQNNGVVDDSQLPKDRFSAERLKGVDSTLKIQPAKLEDSAVYLCASSLNTEAFFGQGTRLTVV.

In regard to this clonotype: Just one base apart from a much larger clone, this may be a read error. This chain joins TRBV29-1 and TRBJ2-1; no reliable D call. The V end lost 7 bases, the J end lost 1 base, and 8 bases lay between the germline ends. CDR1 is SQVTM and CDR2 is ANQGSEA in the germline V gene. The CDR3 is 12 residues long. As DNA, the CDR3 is TGCAGCGCCGGCGCGTCCTACAATGAGCAGTTCTTC. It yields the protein CSAGASYNEQFF.

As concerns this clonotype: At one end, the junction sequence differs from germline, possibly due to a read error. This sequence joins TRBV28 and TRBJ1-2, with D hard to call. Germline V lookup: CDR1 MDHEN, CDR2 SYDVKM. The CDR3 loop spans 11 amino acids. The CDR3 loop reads CTSSLSAGYTF. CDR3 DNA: TGTACCAGCAGTTTATCGGCCGGCTACACCTTC.

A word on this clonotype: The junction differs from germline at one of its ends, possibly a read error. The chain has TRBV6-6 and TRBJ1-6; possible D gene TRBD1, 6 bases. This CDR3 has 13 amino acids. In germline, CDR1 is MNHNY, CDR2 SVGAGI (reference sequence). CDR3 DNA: TGTGCCAGCATGGGACAAGGCAATTCAGCCCTCCACTTT. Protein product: CASMGQGNSALHF.